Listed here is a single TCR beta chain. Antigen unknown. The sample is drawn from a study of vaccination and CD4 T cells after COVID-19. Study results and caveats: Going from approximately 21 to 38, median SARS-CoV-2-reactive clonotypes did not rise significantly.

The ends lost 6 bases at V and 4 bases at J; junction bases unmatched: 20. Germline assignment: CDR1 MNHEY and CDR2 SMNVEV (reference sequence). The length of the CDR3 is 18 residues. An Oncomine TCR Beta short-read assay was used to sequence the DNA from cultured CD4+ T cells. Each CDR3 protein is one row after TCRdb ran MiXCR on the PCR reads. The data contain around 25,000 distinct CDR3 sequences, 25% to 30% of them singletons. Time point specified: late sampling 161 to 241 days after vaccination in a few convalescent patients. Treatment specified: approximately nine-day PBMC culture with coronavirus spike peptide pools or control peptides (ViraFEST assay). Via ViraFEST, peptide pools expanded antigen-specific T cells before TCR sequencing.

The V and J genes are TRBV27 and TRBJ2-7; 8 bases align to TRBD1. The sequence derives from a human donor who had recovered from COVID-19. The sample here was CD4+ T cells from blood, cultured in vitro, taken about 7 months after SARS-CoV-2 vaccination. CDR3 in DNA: TGTGCCAGCAGCCTGTACGGACAGGGTCACTCGGGAATGTACGAGCAGTACTTC. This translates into CASSLYGQGHSGMYEQYF.